This TCR beta chain stems from a study of metastatic and nonmetastatic thyroid tumors (TCRdb year 2020). With regard to the full study: Repertoires from peripheral blood and from tumor or nodule tissue samples of malignant and benign thyroid patients were compared.

This clone was observed at least ten times. It lacks a known antigen. Given a much more abundant clone one base away, this may be a read error. The same CDR3 also results from other DNA sequences found in this sample. Library prep was done by PCR. Sequenced on an Illumina HiSeq 4000. High-throughput sequencing was used to profile the TCR beta-chain CDR3 region of each patient. Turning to the authors' computational methods: CDR3 differences across clinicopathological groups were used to build a classifier for discriminating distant-metastatic papillary thyroid cancer patients. The Shannon index was used to assess repertoire diversity, and the Morisita-Horn index was used to assess tumor-blood repertoire similarity. The public reads were reprocessed in TCRdb via fastp at Q25 and MiXCR, keeping in-frame beta chains. None of the V and J calls come from the authors' own analysis; TCRdb made them. This sample holds approximately 38,000 clones; 25% to 30% were observed only once. The top ten clones comprise 8% to 10% of the sample.

Before undergoing thyroid surgery, none of the patients had been given any kind of treatment. The study retrospectively analysed patient clinical samples collected from about 2011 to 2018 using T-cell receptor beta sequencing. Overall study outcomes, separate from this receptor: In both blood and tumor samples, malignant tumors were reported to have significantly higher TCR beta diversity than benign nodules.

Sequences MNHNY (CDR1) and SVGAGI (CDR2) are obtained from the germline V gene (reference sequence). Trimming takes 2 bases from V and 8 bases from J, and the germline ends sit 15 bases apart. Spanning cysteine to phenylalanine, the CDR3 consists of 14 amino acids. Only the CDR3 portion is preserved as DNA: 42 bases, with reading frame beginning at the first base. This sequence was found in a female donor with papillary thyroid cancer or a benign thyroid nodule (not recorded which). Some clones in this sample may be carry-over from other donors' samples. The V gene is TRBV6-6 and the J gene is TRBJ1-1; a weak D assignment points to TRBD1 (5 bases agree). Input material: blood. The CDR3 region: CASSYERGGTEAFF. The DNA reads TGTGCCAGCAGTTACGAACGGGGCGGGACGGAAGCTTTCTTT.